This TCR beta chain was documented in a study of T cell responses to AZD1222 COVID-19 vaccine. General study points: Clonal diversity was possibly underestimated, and the donors were mostly white British, with more females. Repertoires were obtained solely post-peak T cell response. As reported, nearly half of all spike-specific TCRs target variant regions that are unmutated. Spike-specific TCRs gained breadth and depth after people received two AZD1222 doses.

Assay: immunoSEQ multiplex PCR; the TCRdb copy retains only in-frame clones and omits some. The sample gives some 110,000 clones, roughly 88% of which show up once; over 8.5% is in the top ten. Comment on this clone: Antigen specificity is unknown.

Source: peripheral blood, taken on day 0 of AZD1222 vaccination. This receptor was obtained from an adult in good health.

CDR3 in DNA: TGTGCCAGTAGTATAAAATTAGTAAGGAACACCGGGGAGCTGTTTTTT. As protein: CASSIKLVRNTGELFF. This chain links TRBV19 with TRBJ2-2, with D hard to call. Germline-derived CDR1 and CDR2 are LNHDA and SQIVND (reference sequence). The CDR3 contains 16 residues. V was cut by 2 bases and J by 1 base, with 11 bases left in between.